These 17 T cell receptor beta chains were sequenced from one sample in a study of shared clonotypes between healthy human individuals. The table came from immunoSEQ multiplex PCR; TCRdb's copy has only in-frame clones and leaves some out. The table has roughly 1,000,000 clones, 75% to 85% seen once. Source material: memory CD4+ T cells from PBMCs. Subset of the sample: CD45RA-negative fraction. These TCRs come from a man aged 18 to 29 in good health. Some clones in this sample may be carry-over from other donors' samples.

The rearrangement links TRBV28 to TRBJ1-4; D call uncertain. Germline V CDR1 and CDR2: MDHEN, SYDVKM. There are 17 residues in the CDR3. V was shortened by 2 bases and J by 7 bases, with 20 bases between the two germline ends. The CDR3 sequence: CASSLGGSGKVVEKLFF. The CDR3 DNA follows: TGTGCCAGCAGTTTAGGAGGGTCGGGTAAGGTCGTTGAAAAACTGTTTTTT.

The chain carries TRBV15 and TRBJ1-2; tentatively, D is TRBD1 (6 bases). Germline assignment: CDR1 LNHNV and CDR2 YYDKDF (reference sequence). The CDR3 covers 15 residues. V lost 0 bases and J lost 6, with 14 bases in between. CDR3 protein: CATSREYGGRDGYTF. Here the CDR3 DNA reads TGTGCCACCAGCAGAGAATATGGGGGGCGGGATGGCTACACCTTC.

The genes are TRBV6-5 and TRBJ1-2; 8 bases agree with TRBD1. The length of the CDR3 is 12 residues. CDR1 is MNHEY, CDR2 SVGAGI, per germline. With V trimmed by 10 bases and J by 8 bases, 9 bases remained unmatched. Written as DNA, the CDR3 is TGTGCCATCAGCGGACAGGGAAACGGCTACACCTTC. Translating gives CAISGQGNGYTF.

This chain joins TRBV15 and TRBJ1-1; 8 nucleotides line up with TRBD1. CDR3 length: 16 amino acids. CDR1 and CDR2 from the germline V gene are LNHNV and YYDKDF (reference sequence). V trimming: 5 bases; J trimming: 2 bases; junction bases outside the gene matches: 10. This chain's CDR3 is CATSLPGQGGNTEAFF. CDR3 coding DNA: TGTGCCACCAGCCTACCAGGACAGGGAGGAAACACTGAAGCTTTCTTT.

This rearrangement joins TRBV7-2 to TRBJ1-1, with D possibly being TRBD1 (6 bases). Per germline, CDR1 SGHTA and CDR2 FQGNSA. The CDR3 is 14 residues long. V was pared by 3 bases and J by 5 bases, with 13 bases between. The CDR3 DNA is TGTGCCAGCAGCTTCGTGGGGGCGAGGACTGAAGCTTTCTTT. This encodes CASSFVGARTEAFF.

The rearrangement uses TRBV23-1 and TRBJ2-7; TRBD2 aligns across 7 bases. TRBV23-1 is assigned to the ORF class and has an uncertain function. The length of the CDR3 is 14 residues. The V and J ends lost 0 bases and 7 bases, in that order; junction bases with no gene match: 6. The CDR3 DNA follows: TGCGCCAGCAGTCAATCGCTAGCGGACTTTGAGCAGTACTTC. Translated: CASSQSLADFEQYF.

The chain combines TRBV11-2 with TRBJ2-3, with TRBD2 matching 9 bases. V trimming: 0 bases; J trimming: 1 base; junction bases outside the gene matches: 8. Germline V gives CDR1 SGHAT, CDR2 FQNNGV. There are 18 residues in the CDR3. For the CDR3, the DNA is TGTGCCAGCAGCTTAGATCAGGAGACTAGCGGACGCACAGATACGCAGTATTTT. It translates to CASSLDQETSGRTDTQYF.

In DNA form, the CDR3 reads TGTGCCAGCAGCTTAGGCGGGAGCGTGGATACGCAGTATTTT. Its translation is CASSLGGSVDTQYF. The chain combines TRBV7-3 with TRBJ2-3, with 7 bases aligning to TRBD2. There are 14 residues in the CDR3. The V segment lost 2 bases and the J segment 6 bases; nucleotides outside the gene matches: 5. The V gene's germline CDR1 is SGHTA and CDR2 FQGTGA.

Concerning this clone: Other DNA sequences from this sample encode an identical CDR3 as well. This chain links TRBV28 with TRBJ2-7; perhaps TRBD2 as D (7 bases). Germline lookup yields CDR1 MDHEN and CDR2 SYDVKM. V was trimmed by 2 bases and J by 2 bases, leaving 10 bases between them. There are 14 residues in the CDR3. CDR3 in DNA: TGTGCCAGCAGTTTAAGGGGGGGAACCTACGAGCAGTACTTC. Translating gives CASSLRGGTYEQYF.

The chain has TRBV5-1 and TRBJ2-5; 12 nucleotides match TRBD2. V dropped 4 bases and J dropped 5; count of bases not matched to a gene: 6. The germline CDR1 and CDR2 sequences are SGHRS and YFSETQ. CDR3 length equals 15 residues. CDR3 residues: CASSTLTSGSETQYF. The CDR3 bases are TGCGCCAGCAGCACCCTGACTAGCGGGAGTGAGACCCAGTACTTC. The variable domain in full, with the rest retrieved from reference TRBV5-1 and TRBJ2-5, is KAGVTQTPRYLIKTRGQQVTLSCSPISGHRSVSWYQQTPGQGLQFLFEYFSETQRNKGNFPGRFSGRQFSNSRSEMNVSTLELGDSALYLCASSTLTSGSETQYFGPGTRLLVL.

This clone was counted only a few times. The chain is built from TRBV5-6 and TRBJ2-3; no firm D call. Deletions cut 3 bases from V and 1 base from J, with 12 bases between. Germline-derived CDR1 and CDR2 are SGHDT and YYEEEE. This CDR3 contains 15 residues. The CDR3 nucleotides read TGTGCCAGCAGCTCCTGGGCTGCGGGCACAGATACGCAGTATTTT. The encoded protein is CASSSWAAGTDTQYF.

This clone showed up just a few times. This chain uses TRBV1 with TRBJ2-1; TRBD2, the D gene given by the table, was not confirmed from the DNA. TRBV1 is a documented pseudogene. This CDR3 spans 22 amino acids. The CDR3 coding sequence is TGCACCAGCAGCCTCCCGCCCGGGACTAGCGGGAGTCGGCGTCGCAACTACAATGAGCAGTTCTTC. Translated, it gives CTSSLPPGTSGSRRRNYNEQFF.

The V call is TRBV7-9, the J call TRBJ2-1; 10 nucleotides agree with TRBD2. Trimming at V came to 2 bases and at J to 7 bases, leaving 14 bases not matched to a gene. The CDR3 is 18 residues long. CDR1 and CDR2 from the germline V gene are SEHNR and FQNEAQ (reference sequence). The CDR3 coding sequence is TGTGCCAGCAGCTTACCCTTCCGTACTAGCGGGAATAGAAATGAGCAGTTCTTC. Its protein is CASSLPFRTSGNRNEQFF.

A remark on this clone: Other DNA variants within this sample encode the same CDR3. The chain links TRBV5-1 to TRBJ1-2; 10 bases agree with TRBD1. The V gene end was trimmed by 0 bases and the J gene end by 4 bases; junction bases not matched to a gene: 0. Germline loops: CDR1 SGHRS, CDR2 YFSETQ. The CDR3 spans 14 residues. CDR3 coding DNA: TGCGCCAGCAGCTTGGGACAGGGGGCCTATGGCTACACCTTC. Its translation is CASSLGQGAYGYTF.

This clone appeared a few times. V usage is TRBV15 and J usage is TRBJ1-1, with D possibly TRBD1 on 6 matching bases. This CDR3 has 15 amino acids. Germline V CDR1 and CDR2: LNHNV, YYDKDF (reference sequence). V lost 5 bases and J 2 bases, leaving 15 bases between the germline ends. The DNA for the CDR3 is TGTGCCACCAGCGGATTAGGACAGATAAACACTGAAGCTTTCTTT. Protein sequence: CATSGLGQINTEAFF.

The CDR3 loop reads CASSPQGGRQETQYF. CDR3 nucleotides: TGTGCCAGCAGCCCCCAGGGCGGTCGCCAAGAGACCCAGTACTTC. The V call is TRBV7-2, the J call TRBJ2-5; tentatively, D is TRBD1 (5 bases). With 5 bases removed from V and 1 base from J, the gap between germline ends came to 14 bases. The CDR3 has 15 amino acids. Germline V gene lookup returns CDR1 SGHTA and CDR2 FQGNSA.

The CDR3 bases are TGTGCCAGTAGTATTAAACAGGGAGTCCACGAGCAGTACTTC. It codes for CASSIKQGVHEQYF. V and J are TRBV19 and TRBJ2-7, with a possible D match to TRBD1 (6 bases). V lost 3 bases and J lost 5, with 14 bases in between. Germline V lookup: CDR1 LNHDA, CDR2 SQIVND (reference sequence). CDR3 length: 14 amino acids.